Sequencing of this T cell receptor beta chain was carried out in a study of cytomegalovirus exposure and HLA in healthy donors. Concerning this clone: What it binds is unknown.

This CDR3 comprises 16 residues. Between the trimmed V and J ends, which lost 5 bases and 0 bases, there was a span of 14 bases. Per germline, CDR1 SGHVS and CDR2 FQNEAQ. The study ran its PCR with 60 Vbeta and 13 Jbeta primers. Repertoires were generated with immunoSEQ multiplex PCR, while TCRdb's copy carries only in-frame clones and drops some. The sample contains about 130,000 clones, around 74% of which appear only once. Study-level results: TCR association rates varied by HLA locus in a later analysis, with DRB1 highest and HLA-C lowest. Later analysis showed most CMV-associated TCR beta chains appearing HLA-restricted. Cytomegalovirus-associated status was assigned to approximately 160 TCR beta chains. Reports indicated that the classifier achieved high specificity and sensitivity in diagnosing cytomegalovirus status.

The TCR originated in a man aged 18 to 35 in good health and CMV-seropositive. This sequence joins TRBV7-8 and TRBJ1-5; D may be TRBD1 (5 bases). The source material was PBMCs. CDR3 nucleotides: TGTGCCAGCAGCCAGGGCGACGGTAGTAGCAATCAGCCCCAGCATTTT. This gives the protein CASSQGDGSSNQPQHF.